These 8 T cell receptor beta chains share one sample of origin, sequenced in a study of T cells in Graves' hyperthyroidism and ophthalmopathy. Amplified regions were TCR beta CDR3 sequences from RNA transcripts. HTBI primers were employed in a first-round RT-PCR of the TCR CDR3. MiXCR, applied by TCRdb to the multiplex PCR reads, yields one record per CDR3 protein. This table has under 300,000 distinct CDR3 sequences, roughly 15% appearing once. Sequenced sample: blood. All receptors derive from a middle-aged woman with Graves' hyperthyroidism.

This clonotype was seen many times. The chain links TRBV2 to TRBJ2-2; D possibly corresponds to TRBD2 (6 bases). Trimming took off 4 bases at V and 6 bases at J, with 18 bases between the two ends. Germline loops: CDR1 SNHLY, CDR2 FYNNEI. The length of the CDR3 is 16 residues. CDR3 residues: CASSVREVGRAGELFF. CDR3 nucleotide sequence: TGTGCCAGCAGTGTGAGGGAGGTTGGTAGGGCCGGGGAGCTGTTTTTT.

This chain's CDR3 is CSVEEALQQLETQYF. Written as DNA, the CDR3 is TGCAGCGTTGAAGAGGCCCTACAGCAGTTAGAGACCCAGTACTTC. This chain uses TRBV29-1 with TRBJ2-5; D is undetermined. Germline CDR1 is SQVTM and CDR2 is ANQGSEA. The V end was cut by 0 bases, the J end by 4 bases, with 15 bases between. The CDR3 is 15 amino acids.

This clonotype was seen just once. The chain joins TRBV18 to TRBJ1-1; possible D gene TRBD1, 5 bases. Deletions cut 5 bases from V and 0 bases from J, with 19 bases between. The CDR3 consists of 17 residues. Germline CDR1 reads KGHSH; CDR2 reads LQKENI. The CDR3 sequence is CASSSTSIGGLNTEAFF. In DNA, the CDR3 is TGTGCCAGCTCATCAACCAGTATTGGGGGTCTGAACACTGAAGCTTTCTTT.

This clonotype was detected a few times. This CDR3 reads CASSLGLAINEQFF. CDR3 in DNA: TGTGCCAGCAGTTTAGGACTAGCGATTAATGAGCAGTTCTTC. The V and J genes are TRBV28 and TRBJ2-1, with TRBD2 matching 9 bases. This CDR3 has 14 residues. Germline V CDR1 and CDR2: MDHEN, SYDVKM. V lost 2 bases to trimming and J lost 7 bases; unmatched junction nucleotides: 3.

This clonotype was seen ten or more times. The CDR3 loop reads CATSRDQGAEQYF. The DNA of the CDR3 is TGTGCCACCAGCAGAGATCAGGGGGCCGAGCAGTACTTC. The gene calls are TRBV15 and TRBJ2-7, with 8 bases matching TRBD1. This CDR3 contains 13 residues. Germline V gene data show CDR1 as LNHNV and CDR2 as YYDKDF (reference sequence). After removal of 0 bases from V and 6 bases from J, the junction contained 1 base not matched to a gene. Full variable domain (remainder filled in from reference TRBV15 and TRBJ2-7): DAMVIQNPRYQVTQFGKPVTLSCSQTLNHNVMYWYQQKSSQAPKLLFHYYDKDFNNEADTPDNFQSRRPNTSFCFLDIRSPGLGDTAMYLCATSRDQGAEQYFGPGTRLTVT.

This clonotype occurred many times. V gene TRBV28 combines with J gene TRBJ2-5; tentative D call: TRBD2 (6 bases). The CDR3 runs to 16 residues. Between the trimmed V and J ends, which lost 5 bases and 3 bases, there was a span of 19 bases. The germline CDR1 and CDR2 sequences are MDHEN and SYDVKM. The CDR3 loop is CASSPGPGEQKETQYF. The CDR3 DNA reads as TGTGCCAGCAGTCCAGGCCCGGGAGAGCAGAAAGAGACCCAGTACTTC.

CDR3 protein: CASSIVSGLNYNEQFF. In nucleotides, the CDR3 is TGTGCCAGTAGTATAGTGAGCGGTCTCAACTACAATGAGCAGTTCTTC. The chain combines TRBV19 with TRBJ2-1, with a possible D match to TRBD2 (5 bases). Germline V CDR1 and CDR2: LNHDA, SQIVND (reference sequence). V lost 1 base and J 3 bases, leaving 13 bases between the germline ends. The CDR3 has 16 amino acids.

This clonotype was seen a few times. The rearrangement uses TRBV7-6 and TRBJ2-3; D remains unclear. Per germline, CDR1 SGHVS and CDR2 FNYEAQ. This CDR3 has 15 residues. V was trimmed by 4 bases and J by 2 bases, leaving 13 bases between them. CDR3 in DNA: TGTGCCAGCAGCTACGGTACCATCTCCACAGATACGCAGTATTTT. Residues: CASSYGTISTDTQYF.